The subject of this entry is one T cell receptor (beta chain). Its target is unknown. One junction end disagrees with the germline gene, perhaps due to a read error. The CDR3 runs to 11 residues. Germline V gene sequence: CDR1 PRHDT, CDR2 FYEKMQ (reference sequence). Thyroid ultrasound, orbital computed tomography, clinical symptoms, and serum thyroxine and TRAb underpinned diagnoses. This sample was included in a study of T cells in Graves' hyperthyroidism and ophthalmopathy. Whole-study results and caveats: Blood also held most thyroid clonotypes expanded beyond 0.001.

Template material for amplifying TCR beta CDR3 regions consisted of RNA transcripts. First-round RT-PCR targeting the TCR CDR3 was performed with the HTBI primer set. MiXCR, run by TCRdb on the multiplex PCR reads, gives a single entry per CDR3 protein. The table has 540,000 or so distinct CDR3 sequences, roughly 50% seen once. Sample: peripheral blood or thyroid tissue (not recorded which). V usage is TRBV13 and J usage is TRBJ2-7; possible D gene TRBD1, 5 bases. The source is an adult woman with Graves' disease, either hyperthyroidism or ophthalmopathy (not recorded which). The CDR3: CASSPGQEAWF. CDR3 DNA sequence: TGTGCCAGCAGCCCTGGACAAGAAGCATGGTTC.